The 9 T cell receptor beta chains reported below all come from one sample, sequenced in a study of cytomegalovirus exposure and HLA in healthy donors. The PCR had 60 Vbeta and 13 Jbeta primers. TCRdb's table, derived via immunoSEQ multiplex PCR, lists solely in-frame clones and lacks some. There are around 150,000 clones in the sample; 70% to 90% occur only once, and approximately 7% lies in the top ten. The source material was PBMCs. The receptors come from a woman aged 30 to 39 in good health and CMV-seropositive.

This clone was found a few times. The chain carries TRBV9 and TRBJ1-3, with TRBD1 matching 8 bases. From germline, CDR1 is SGDLS and CDR2 YYNGEE. The ends lost 3 bases at V and 0 bases at J; junction bases unmatched: 5. This CDR3 spans 16 amino acids. As DNA, the CDR3 is TGTGCCAGCAGCGCAGGGGGCCCCTACTCTGGAAACACCATATATTTT. Its protein product is CASSAGGPYSGNTIYF.

This clone was observed once. CDR3 DNA: TGCGCCAGCAGCCGGACTTTGGGCAGAGGCAATCAGCCCCAGCATTTT. Translating gives CASSRTLGRGNQPQHF. The V call is TRBV4-1, the J call TRBJ1-5, with D unresolved. This CDR3 is built from 16 residues. Germline CDR1 is MGHRA and CDR2 is YSYEKL. Trimming pared 4 bases from V and 2 bases from J, leaving 15 bases between.

The CDR3 sequence: CASSQSSGTHYEKLFF. CDR3 DNA: TGCGCCAGCAGCCAATCCTCCGGGACACATTATGAAAAACTGTTTTTT. The chain carries TRBV4-3 and TRBJ1-4, with D perhaps matching TRBD1 (6 bases). The CDR3 extends over 16 amino acids. CDR1 and CDR2 from the germline V gene are LGHNA and YSLEER. Trimming pared 2 bases from V and 6 bases from J, leaving 16 bases between.

The chain is built from TRBV25-1 and TRBJ1-1; possibly TRBD1 for D (6 bases). Germline CDR1 MGHDK, CDR2 SYGVNS. This CDR3 has 14 residues. V was shortened by 3 bases and J by 4 bases, with 12 bases between the two germline ends. CDR3 protein: CASSDGRGGTEAFF. CDR3 DNA sequence: TGTGCCAGCAGTGATGGGAGGGGGGGCACTGAAGCTTTCTTT.

This sequence joins TRBV2 and TRBJ1-5, with TRBD1 matching over 7 bases. Germline-derived CDR1 and CDR2 are SNHLY and FYNNEI. The trim removed 8 bases at V and 5 bases at J, leaving 9 bases unmatched. The CDR3 consists of 14 residues. The CDR3 reads CASVATGEDQPQHF. The CDR3 nucleotides read TGTGCCAGCGTGGCAACAGGGGAAGATCAGCCCCAGCATTTT.

The DNA of the CDR3 is TGTGCCAGCAGTTATCAGGGGCCCAGCTCTGGGGCCAACGTCCTGACTTTC. Translation gives CASSYQGPSSGANVLTF. V usage is TRBV6-4 and J usage is TRBJ2-6; a weak D match, TRBD1 (6 bases). Germline V gene data show CDR1 as MRHNA and CDR2 as SNTAGT. V dropped 5 bases and J dropped 0 bases, with 14 bases sitting between them. The CDR3 has 17 amino acids.

V and J are TRBV19 and TRBJ1-4, with unresolved D. The V and J ends lost 1 base and 8 bases respectively, with 8 bases between them. The CDR3 is made up of 13 amino acids. Germline CDR1 reads LNHDA; CDR2 reads SQIVND (reference sequence). Here the CDR3 reads CASSIVSGEKLFF. The CDR3 nucleotides are TGTGCCAGTAGTATAGTTTCGGGAGAAAAACTGTTTTTT.

The rearrangement joins TRBV19 to TRBJ1-2, with 9 bases lining up with TRBD1. The germline gives CDR1 LNHDA, CDR2 SQIVND (reference sequence). CDR3 length: 16 amino acids. The trim removed 7 bases at V and 8 bases at J, leaving 17 bases unmatched. The CDR3 DNA is TGTGCCAGTACGCCCCCTGCTGGGACAGGGTGGCGGGGCTACACCTTC. Its protein product is CASTPPAGTGWRGYTF.

The sample holds a few counts of this clone. V is TRBV7-6 and J is TRBJ1-2; no firm D call. V was pared by 2 bases and J by 3 bases, with 13 bases between. This CDR3 has 15 residues. CDR1 and CDR2 from the germline V gene are SGHVS and FNYEAQ. CDR3 amino acids: CASSLSEGIDYGYTF. The CDR3 DNA reads as TGTGCCAGCAGCTTATCAGAGGGTATCGACTATGGCTACACCTTC. Filled out from reference TRBV7-6 and TRBJ1-2, the complete variable domain reads GAGVSQSPRYKVTKRGQDVALRCDPISGHVSLYWYRQALGQGPEFLTYFNYEAQQDKSGLPNDRFSAERPEGSISTLTIQRTEQRDSAMYRCASSLSEGIDYGYTFGSGTRLTVV.